The subject of this entry is one TCR beta chain. What it binds is unknown. Germline CDR1 LGHDT, CDR2 YNNKEL (reference sequence). Deletions cut 3 bases from V and 1 base from J, with 9 bases between. The CDR3 is made up of 14 amino acids. This record comes from a study of T cells after yellow fever vaccination. UMIs were added to TCR cDNA along with a universal primer site when it was made by 5'RACE template switching. One entry per CDR3 protein, called by TCRdb with MiXCR from the 5' RACE reads. The table includes some 260,000 distinct CDR3 sequences, about 5.2% detected once. Study observations and caveats: Abundant clonotypes (contaminants from the bulk population) could be present in FACS-sorted repertoires.

The chain has TRBV3-1 and TRBJ1-1, with D hard to call. The sequencing here drew on CD4+ T cells sorted from PBMCs, taken on the day of the yellow fever booster vaccination. The clonotype originates from a man between 18 and 35 years old who received the YFV17D yellow fever vaccine. The CDR3: CASSHLGRNTEAFF. Written as DNA, the CDR3 is TGTGCCAGCAGCCACTTAGGCCGGAACACTGAAGCTTTCTTT.